This section outlines one T cell receptor beta chain sequence together with its context. Those who donated were healthy HIV-negative adults, with no recent acute infections or vaccinations reported. The data belong to a study of shared clonotypes between healthy human individuals. Study background: Per donor, three plates held CD4 naive cells, three held CD4 memory, two held CD8 naive and one held CD8 memory.

V was pared by 2 bases and J by 0 bases, with 7 bases between. CDR3 length equals 14 residues. Germline CDR1 MNHEY, CDR2 SVGAGI. Using immunoSEQ multiplex PCR, the repertoire was profiled, and TCRdb retains in-frame clones only, with some absent. The sample has around 2.5 million clones, over 85% seen once. The chain links TRBV6-5 to TRBJ1-2, with D possibly matching TRBD1 (6 bases). This receptor was obtained from a man between 18 and 29 years old in good health. Some clones in this sample may be carry-over from other donors' samples. Specimen: naive CD4+ T cells from PBMCs. Subset specified: CD45RA+ positively selected. The CDR3 DNA reads TGTGCCAGCAGTTACGACAGGACTAACTATGGCTACACCTTC. As protein: CASSYDRTNYGYTF.